This record looks at one T cell receptor (beta chain) sequence and its context. The data belong to a study of control samples from healthy donors and cancer patients. The protocol was immunoSEQ multiplex PCR, while the TCRdb copy is restricted to in-frame clones and leaves out a portion. The sample lists tens of thousands of clones, around 92% occurring once. This clonotype originated in a man in his thirties or forties in good health. The sequenced material came from blood.

CDR3 residues: CASSPPRGRMDEQYF. As DNA, the CDR3 is TGTGCCAGCAGTCCCCCACGGGGTCGGATGGACGAGCAGTACTTC. The chain carries TRBV27 and TRBJ2-7; tentative D call: TRBD2 (5 bases). The CDR3 contains 15 residues. V lost 5 bases to trimming and J lost 5 bases, with 19 bases between them. Germline V gene data show CDR1 as MNHEY and CDR2 as SMNVEV (reference sequence).